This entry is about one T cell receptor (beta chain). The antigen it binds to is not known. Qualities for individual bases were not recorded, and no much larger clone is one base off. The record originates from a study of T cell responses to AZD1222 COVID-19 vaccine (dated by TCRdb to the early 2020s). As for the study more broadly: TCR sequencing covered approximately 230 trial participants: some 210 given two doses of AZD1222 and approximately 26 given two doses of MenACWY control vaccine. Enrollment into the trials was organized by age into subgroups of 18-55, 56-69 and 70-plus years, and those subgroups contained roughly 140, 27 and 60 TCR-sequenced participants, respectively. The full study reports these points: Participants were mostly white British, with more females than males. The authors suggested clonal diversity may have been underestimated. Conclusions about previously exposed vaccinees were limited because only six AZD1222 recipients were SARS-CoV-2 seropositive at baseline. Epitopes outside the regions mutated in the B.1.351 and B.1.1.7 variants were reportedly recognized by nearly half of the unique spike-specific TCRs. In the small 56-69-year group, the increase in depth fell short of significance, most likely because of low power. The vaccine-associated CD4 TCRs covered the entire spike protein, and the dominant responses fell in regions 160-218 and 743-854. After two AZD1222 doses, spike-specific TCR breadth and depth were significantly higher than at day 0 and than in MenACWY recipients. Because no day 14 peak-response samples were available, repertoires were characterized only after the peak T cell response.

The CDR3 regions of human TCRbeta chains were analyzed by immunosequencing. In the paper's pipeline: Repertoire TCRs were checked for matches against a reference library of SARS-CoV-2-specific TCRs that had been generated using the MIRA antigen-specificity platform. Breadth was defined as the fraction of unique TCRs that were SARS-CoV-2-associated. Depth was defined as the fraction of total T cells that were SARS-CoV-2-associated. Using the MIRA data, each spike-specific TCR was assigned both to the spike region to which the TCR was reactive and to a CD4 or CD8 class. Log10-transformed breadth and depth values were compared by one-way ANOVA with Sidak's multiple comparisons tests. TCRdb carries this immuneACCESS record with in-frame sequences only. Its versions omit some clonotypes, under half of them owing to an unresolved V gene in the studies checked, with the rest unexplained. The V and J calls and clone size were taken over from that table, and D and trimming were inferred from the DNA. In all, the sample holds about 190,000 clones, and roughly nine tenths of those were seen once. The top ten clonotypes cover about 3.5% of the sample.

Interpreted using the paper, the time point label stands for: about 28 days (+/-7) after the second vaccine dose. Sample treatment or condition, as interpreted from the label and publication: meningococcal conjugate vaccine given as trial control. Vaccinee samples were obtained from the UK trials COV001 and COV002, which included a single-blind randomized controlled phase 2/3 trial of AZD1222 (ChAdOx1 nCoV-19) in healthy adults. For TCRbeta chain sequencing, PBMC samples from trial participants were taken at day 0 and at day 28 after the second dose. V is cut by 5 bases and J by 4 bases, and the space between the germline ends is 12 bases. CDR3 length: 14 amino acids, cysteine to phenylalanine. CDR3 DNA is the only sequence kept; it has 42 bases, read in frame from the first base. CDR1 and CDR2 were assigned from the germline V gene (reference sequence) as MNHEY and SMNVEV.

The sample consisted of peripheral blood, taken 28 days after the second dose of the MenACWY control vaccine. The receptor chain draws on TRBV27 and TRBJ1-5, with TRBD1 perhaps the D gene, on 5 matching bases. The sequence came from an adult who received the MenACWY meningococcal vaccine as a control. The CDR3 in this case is CASSLSGWNQPQHF. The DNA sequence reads TGTGCCAGCAGTCTGTCAGGGTGGAATCAGCCCCAGCATTTT.